These 10 T cell receptor beta chains came from one sample sequenced in a study of OX40 agonist ivuxolimab in advanced cancers. The data were produced by immunoSEQ multiplex PCR, yet TCRdb's version contains in-frame clones alone and is incomplete. The data show around 84,000 clones, about nine tenths seen once. Sequencing used CD4+ or CD8+ T cells sorted from blood, obtained in a trial of the OX40 agonist ivuxolimab. Source of these receptors: an adult with an advanced solid tumor such as melanoma, head and neck, liver or kidney cancer.

The rearrangement links TRBV7-9 to TRBJ2-7; D is perhaps TRBD1 or TRBD2 (6 bases each). Looked up from germline, CDR1 is SEHNR and CDR2 is FQNEAQ (reference sequence). CDR3 length: 13 residues. Trimming stripped 5 bases from V and 6 bases from J, with 14 bases between. CDR3 DNA: TGTGCCAGCAGCGGAGTCGGGGGCTTCGAGCAGTACTTC. This gives the protein CASSGVGGFEQYF. Using reference TRBV7-9 and TRBJ2-7 for the parts outside the CDR3, the full variable domain is DTGVSQNPRHKITKRGQNVTFRCDPISEHNRLYWYRQTLGQGPEFLTYFQNEAQLEKSRLLSDRFSAERPKGSFSTLEIQRTEQGDSAMYLCASSGVGGFEQYFGPGTRLTVT.

The chain has TRBV7-9 and TRBJ2-1; 8 bases map to TRBD2. The germline gives CDR1 SEHNR, CDR2 FQNEAQ (reference sequence). Unmatched junction bases numbered 17, after V lost 5 bases and J lost 8 bases. The CDR3 sequence is 17 residues long. CDR3 residues: CASSPPTPGGPWDEQFF. The CDR3 nucleotides are TGTGCCAGCAGCCCACCGACCCCGGGGGGGCCCTGGGATGAGCAGTTCTTC.

The chain joins TRBV6-1 to TRBJ2-7; D is undetermined. This CDR3 region has 16 residues. CDR1 and CDR2 from the germline V gene are MNHNS and SASEGT. Trimming shortened V by 7 bases and J by 4 bases, and 23 bases separated the two germline ends. The chain's CDR3 is CASTEAQPGRPYEQYF. In DNA, the CDR3 is TGTGCCAGCACGGAAGCCCAACCCGGAAGACCGTACGAGCAGTACTTC.

This clone was detected only once. The gene calls are TRBV4-1 and TRBJ1-5; no firm D call. CDR3 length: 14 amino acids. Germline loops: CDR1 MGHRA, CDR2 YSYEKL. The V end lost 2 bases, the J end lost 0 bases, and 5 bases lay between the germline ends. This chain's CDR3 is CASSQLDSNQPQHF. The CDR3 DNA is TGCGCCAGCAGCCAACTTGATAGCAATCAGCCCCAGCATTTT.

V gene TRBV6-6 combines with J gene TRBJ2-7; D possibly corresponds to TRBD1 (6 bases). Trimming removed 6 bases at V and 6 bases at J, with 12 bases between. This CDR3 is 12 amino acids long. Germline CDR1 MNHNY, CDR2 SVGAGI (reference sequence). CDR3 in DNA: TGTGCCAGCAGCGCCGACAGGACCGAGCAGTACTTC. Translation gives CASSADRTEQYF.

V is TRBV7-6 and J is TRBJ1-1, with 7 nucleotides matching TRBD1. Looked up from germline, CDR1 is SGHVS and CDR2 is FNYEAQ. The J segment lost 4 bases and the V segment lost 0 bases, leaving 5 bases of the junction unmatched. This CDR3 is built from 15 residues. Here the CDR3 reads CASSLALTGRTEAFF. The CDR3, as DNA: TGTGCCAGCAGCTTAGCTCTGACAGGGCGCACTGAAGCTTTCTTT.

This clone was seen a single time. The J gene is TRBJ1-4, the V gene TRBV30; weak D call: TRBD1 (6 bases). V gave up 2 bases and J gave up 8 bases, with 18 bases separating them. The CDR3 loop spans 15 amino acids. Germline V gene sequence: CDR1 GTSNPN, CDR2 SVGIG (reference sequence). The CDR3 sequence: CAWSLLDGQGEKLFF. Here the CDR3 DNA reads TGTGCCTGGAGTCTATTGGACGGCCAGGGGGAAAAACTGTTTTTT.

The CDR3 DNA follows: TGTGCCAGCAGTCCAGCTGGCTTCAACGAGCAGTACTTC. It codes for CASSPAGFNEQYF. The gene calls are TRBV13 and TRBJ2-7; D uncertain. V was pared by 6 bases and J by 5 bases, with 14 bases between. This CDR3 comprises 13 residues. The germline V gene encodes CDR1 PRHDT and CDR2 FYEKMQ (reference sequence). The whole variable domain, filled in from reference TRBV13 and TRBJ2-7, reads AAGVIQSPRHLIKEKRETATLKCYPIPRHDTVYWYQQGPGQDPQFLISFYEKMQSDKGSIPDRFSAQQFSDYHSELNMSSLELGDSALYFCASSPAGFNEQYFGPGTRLTVT.

The rearrangement joins TRBV2 to TRBJ2-7; 9 nucleotides align to TRBD2. Germline CDR1 and CDR2: SNHLY and FYNNEI. Trimming removed 2 bases from V and 2 bases from J; junction bases left unmatched: 4. This CDR3 is 15 amino acids long. The CDR3 loop reads CASSESSGETYEQYF. In DNA, the CDR3 is TGTGCCAGCAGTGAATCTAGCGGGGAAACCTACGAGCAGTACTTC.

This chain links TRBV11-2 with TRBJ2-3; 9 nucleotides agree with TRBD2. Germline V CDR1 and CDR2: SGHAT, FQNNGV. The length of the CDR3 is 17 residues. The V segment lost 0 bases and the J segment 0 bases; nucleotides outside the gene matches: 4. The CDR3 spells CASSLDGAGGSTDTQYF. The CDR3 DNA is TGTGCCAGCAGCTTAGACGGAGCGGGGGGTAGCACAGATACGCAGTATTTT.